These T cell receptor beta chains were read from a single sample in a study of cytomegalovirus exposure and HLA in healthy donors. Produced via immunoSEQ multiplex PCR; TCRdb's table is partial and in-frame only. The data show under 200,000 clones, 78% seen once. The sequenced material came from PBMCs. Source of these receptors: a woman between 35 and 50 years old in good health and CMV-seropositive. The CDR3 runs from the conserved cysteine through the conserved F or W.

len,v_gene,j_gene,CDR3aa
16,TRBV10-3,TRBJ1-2,CAPRNLGGGANYGYTF
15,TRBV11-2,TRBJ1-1,CASSLSTGVNTEAFF
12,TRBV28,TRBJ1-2,CASSSGTEGYTF
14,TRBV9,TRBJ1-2,CASSESQQGYGYTF
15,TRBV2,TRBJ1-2,CASSAPGDNVGGYTF
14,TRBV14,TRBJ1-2,CASSPSTANYGYTF
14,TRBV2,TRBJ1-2,CASGRGQLNYGYTF
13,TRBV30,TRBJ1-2,CAWRFGQGYGYTF
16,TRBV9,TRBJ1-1,CASSVVAERQNTEAFF
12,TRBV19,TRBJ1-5,CASSIANQPQHF
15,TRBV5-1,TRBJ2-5,CASSLSDRTVKTQYF
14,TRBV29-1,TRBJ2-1,CSARGTSGGNEQFF
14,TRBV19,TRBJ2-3,CASSIDVSTDTQYF
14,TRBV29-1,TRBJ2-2,CSVEGRGETGELFF
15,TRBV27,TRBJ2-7,CASRTVSGQGYEQYF
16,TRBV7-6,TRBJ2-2,CASSSGGWRNTGELFF
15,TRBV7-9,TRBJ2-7,CASSLSGSGVPEQYF
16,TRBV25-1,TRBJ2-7,CASLQLRRERSYEQYF
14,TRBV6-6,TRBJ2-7,CASSVGGGRDEQYF
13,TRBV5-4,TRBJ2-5,CASSSLAGRTQYF
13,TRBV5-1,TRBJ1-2,CASSLDSLNGYTF
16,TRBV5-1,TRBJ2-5,CASSLTGTGGFETQYF
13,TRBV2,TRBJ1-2,CASRRGANYGYTF
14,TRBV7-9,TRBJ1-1,CASSLVSVGREAFF
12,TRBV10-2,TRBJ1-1,CASSRQYTEAFF
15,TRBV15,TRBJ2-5,CATSQDLADQETQYF
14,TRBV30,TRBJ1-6,CAWSETGGGSPLHF
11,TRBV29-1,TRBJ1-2,CSVTGVGGYTF
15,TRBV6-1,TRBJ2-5,CASTRGAGGQETQYF
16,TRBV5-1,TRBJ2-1,CASSLVGGGRFDEQFF
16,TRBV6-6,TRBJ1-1,CASSYPEGTGGLEAFF
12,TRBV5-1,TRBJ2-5,CASSLDYGGQYF
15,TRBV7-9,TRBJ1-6,CASRFGTGVNSPLHF
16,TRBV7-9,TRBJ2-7,CASSLGWTAVPYEQYF
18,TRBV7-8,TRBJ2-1,CASSLVPTGTSGTNEQFF
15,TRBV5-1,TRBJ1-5,CASSSGIGVDQPQHF
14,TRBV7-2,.,CASSLLGQSYEQYF
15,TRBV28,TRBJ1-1,CASSSQGQMNTEAFF
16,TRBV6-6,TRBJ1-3,CASSRPRGTSGNTIYF
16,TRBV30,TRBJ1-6,CAWTLLDRESNSPLHF
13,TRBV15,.,CATSRGDVYEQYF
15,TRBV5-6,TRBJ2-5,CASSLTGGTQETQYF
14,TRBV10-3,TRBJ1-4,CAISPGGPNEKLFF
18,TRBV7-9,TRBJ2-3,CASSRAGTSGGAADTQYF
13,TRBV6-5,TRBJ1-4,CASSRGRGGKLFF
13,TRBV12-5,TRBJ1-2,CASANGGYEGYTF
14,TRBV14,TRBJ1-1,CASSRGLLGTEAFF
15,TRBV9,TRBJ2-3,CASSVEGWRGDTQYF
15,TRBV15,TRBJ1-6,CATSQATGGSSPLHF
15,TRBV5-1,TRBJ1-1,CASSSTGSLNTEAFF
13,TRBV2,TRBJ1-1,CASGADLNTEAFF
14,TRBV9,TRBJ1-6,CASSVAQENSPLHF
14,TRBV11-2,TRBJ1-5,CASSLGTVNQPQHF
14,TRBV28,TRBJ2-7,CASEGAWVPYEQYF